This T cell receptor beta chain was identified during a study of blood T cell repertoires in COVID-19. Study-level information: Samples representing acute and convalescent COVID-19 were sourced from the United States, Italy and Spain.

Germline CDR1 and CDR2: KGHSH and LQKENI. V gave up 3 bases and J gave up 8 bases, with 11 bases separating them. This CDR3 region has 13 residues. Method: immunoSEQ multiplex PCR; TCRdb's copy keeps in-frame clones and lacks some. The data hold about 160,000 clones, with approximately 91% observed a single time. The rearrangement links TRBV18 to TRBJ1-5; D ambiguous. Sequences were obtained from peripheral blood. The origin of this receptor is a man aged 18-30 years with acute or convalescent COVID-19. In DNA form, the CDR3 reads TGTGCCAGCTCACCCCGCGTGAGGGAGCCCCAGCATTTT. The encoded protein is CASSPRVREPQHF. The entire variable domain, with the rest obtained from reference TRBV18 and TRBJ1-5, is as follows: NAGVMQNPRHLVRRRGQEARLRCSPMKGHSHVYWYRQLPEEGLKFMVYLQKENIIDESGMPKERFSAEFPKEGPSILRIQQVVRGDSAAYFCASSPRVREPQHFGDGTRLSIL.